The 17 T cell receptor beta chains below come from one sample, sequenced in a study of blood T cell repertoires in COVID-19. Data came from immunoSEQ multiplex PCR; TCRdb stores just in-frame clones and leaves some out. The data hold roughly 32,000 clones, with around 85% observed a single time. The material sequenced was peripheral blood. Receptors were obtained from a man in his 60s with active or convalescent COVID-19.

This clone was recorded once. The rearrangement uses TRBV5-6 and TRBJ1-5; 9 positions match TRBD1. From germline, CDR1 is SGHDT and CDR2 YYEEEE. The J segment lost 4 bases and the V segment lost 2 bases, leaving 7 bases of the junction unmatched. This CDR3 has 16 amino acids. The CDR3 loop is CASSFTGTGNNQPQHF. CDR3 bases: TGTGCCAGCAGCTTTACCGGGACAGGGAATAATCAGCCCCAGCATTTT.

The CDR3 DNA is TGTGCCAGCAGCTCGGACAGGGGAGGCGGCTACACCTTC. Its translation is CASSSDRGGGYTF. The chain carries TRBV5-4 and TRBJ1-2; TRBD1 matches 9 bases. Germline V gene sequence: CDR1 SGHNT, CDR2 YYREEE (reference sequence). The CDR3 loop spans 13 amino acids. V dropped 3 bases and J dropped 8; count of bases not matched to a gene: 5.

The chain's CDR3 is CATSRVRGSGYTF. In DNA, the CDR3 is TGTGCCACCAGCAGAGTTCGAGGAAGCGGCTACACCTTC. The J gene is TRBJ1-2, the V gene TRBV15; no firm D call. CDR1 is LNHNV, CDR2 YYDKDF, per germline (reference sequence). The V end was cut by 1 base, the J end by 8 bases, with 11 bases between. The CDR3 is made up of 13 amino acids.

The rearrangement links TRBV6-5 to TRBJ2-7; 8 nucleotides line up with TRBD1. Germline V CDR1 and CDR2: MNHEY, SVGAGI. The CDR3 loop spans 15 amino acids. Trimming at V came to 3 bases and at J to 4 bases, leaving 8 bases not matched to a gene. Written as DNA, the CDR3 is TGTGCCAGCAGTTATGGGGGACAGGAGAATTACGAGCAGTACGTC. It codes for CASSYGGQENYEQYV.

The rearrangement uses TRBV11-2 and TRBJ2-5; TRBD1 matches at 7 bases. Unmatched junction bases numbered 3, after V lost 5 bases and J lost 0 bases. The germline CDR1 and CDR2 sequences are SGHAT and FQNNGV. The CDR3 consists of 14 residues. In nucleotides, the CDR3 is TGTGCCAGCAGCCGGGACAGTTACCAAGAGACCCAGTACTTC. Residues: CASSRDSYQETQYF.

The rearrangement uses TRBV7-2 and TRBJ2-5; TRBD1 matches at 12 bases. CDR1 and CDR2 from the germline V gene are SGHTA and FQGNSA. The length of the CDR3 is 16 residues. V lost 5 bases and J lost 5; bases outside the gene matches: 9. The CDR3 loop is CASSRGQGAVGETQYF. The CDR3 DNA follows: TGTGCCAGCAGCCGGGGACAGGGGGCGGTTGGGGAGACCCAGTACTTC.

V usage is TRBV5-1 and J usage is TRBJ2-1; weak D call: TRBD1 (5 bases). This CDR3 region has 13 residues. Germline CDR1 SGHRS, CDR2 YFSETQ. Trimming removed 1 base at V and 9 bases at J, with 11 bases between. This CDR3 reads CASSLIQGPEQFF. The CDR3 DNA reads as TGCGCCAGCAGCTTGATTCAGGGCCCTGAGCAGTTCTTC. The full variable domain, rest sourced from reference TRBV5-1 and TRBJ2-1, is KAGVTQTPRYLIKTRGQQVTLSCSPISGHRSVSWYQQTPGQGLQFLFEYFSETQRNKGNFPGRFSGRQFSNSRSEMNVSTLELGDSALYLCASSLIQGPEQFFGPGTRLTVL.

This chain links TRBV21-1 with TRBJ2-1; the table's D call of TRBD2 was not tested on the DNA. TRBV21-1 is a recognized pseudogene. The CDR3 consists of 21 residues. CDR3 nucleotide sequence: TGTGCCAGCAGCAAATGTGGGTTGACGGGGCCGGGACTAGAAGAGTCCGATGAGCAGTTCTTC. It is translated as CASSKCGLTGPGLEESDEQFF.

This clone appeared a single time. The chain links TRBV11-3 to TRBJ2-1, with a weak D call TRBD1 (6 bases). Germline CDR1 and CDR2: SGHNT and YENEEA. The CDR3 is made up of 17 amino acids. V was cut by 5 bases and J by 0 bases, with 17 bases left in between. CDR3 region: CASSPSSGTISYNEQFF. The CDR3 DNA is TGTGCCAGCAGCCCTTCATCCGGGACAATCTCCTACAATGAGCAGTTCTTC.

This clone was picked up a small number of times. This rearrangement joins TRBV6-5 to TRBJ1-4; D is ambiguous. Looked up from germline, CDR1 is MNHEY and CDR2 is SVGAGI. The CDR3 extends over 14 amino acids. V dropped 8 bases and J dropped 8 bases, with 18 bases sitting between them. The CDR3, as DNA: TGTGCCAGCGCAGAGGGAGGAAGCGGGGAAAAACTGTTTTTT. As protein: CASAEGGSGEKLFF.

This clone appeared once. CDR3 region: CASRDSFSGNTIYF. The CDR3, as DNA: TGTGCCAGTAGGGACAGCTTCTCTGGAAACACCATATATTTT. The chain has TRBV28 and TRBJ1-3, with TRBD1 identical over 7 bases. The CDR3 consists of 14 residues. The germline V gene encodes CDR1 MDHEN and CDR2 SYDVKM. Trimming took 9 bases from V and 0 from J; bases not matched to a gene: 5.

The gene calls are TRBV18 and TRBJ2-1; weak D call: TRBD1 (5 bases). Trimming left V 0 bases short and J 4 bases short, with 7 bases between. CDR3 size: 14 residues. Germline CDR1 KGHSH, CDR2 LQKENI. The CDR3 nucleotides read TGTGCCAGCTCACCACCGCCAGGGTACAATGAGCAGTTCTTC. This translates into CASSPPPGYNEQFF.

The CDR3: CASRAASGETGELFF. The CDR3 DNA is TGCGCCAGCAGGGCGGCTAGCGGGGAGACCGGGGAGCTGTTTTTT. J is TRBJ2-2 and V is TRBV5-1; 9 nucleotides line up with TRBD2. The CDR3 has 15 amino acids. With V trimmed by 5 bases and J by 5 bases, 7 bases remained unmatched. Germline V gene lookup returns CDR1 SGHRS and CDR2 YFSETQ.

The chain uses TRBV9 and TRBJ2-3; 7 bases align to TRBD2. The CDR3 is 15 amino acids. Germline V lookup: CDR1 SGDLS, CDR2 YYNGEE. Germline trimming cut 4 bases from V and 6 bases from J; bases unmatched to any gene: 11. CDR3 sequence: CASSPLGGPWDTQYF. For the CDR3, the DNA is TGTGCCAGCAGCCCTCTGGGAGGGCCTTGGGATACGCAGTATTTT.

The chain joins TRBV2 to TRBJ1-3; possibly TRBD1 for D (5 bases). CDR3 length: 12 amino acids. Germline CDR1 SNHLY, CDR2 FYNNEI. V lost 6 bases to trimming and J lost 9 bases, with 12 bases between them. CDR3 loop: CASRDSRSTIYF. The CDR3 DNA follows: TGTGCCAGCAGAGACAGCCGCAGCACCATATATTTT.

The chain has TRBV5-1 and TRBJ2-5; TRBD1 is a possible D gene (6 bases). The CDR3 covers 14 residues. V was trimmed by 0 bases and J by 4 bases, leaving 10 bases between them. Germline CDR1 and CDR2: SGHRS and YFSETQ. The CDR3 DNA sequence: TGCGCCAGCAGCTTGGGGACAGCGCTAGAGACCCAGTACTTC. It yields the protein CASSLGTALETQYF.

The V call is TRBV7-2, the J call TRBJ2-5; a weak D match, TRBD1 (6 bases). The germline V gene has CDR1 SGHTA and CDR2 FQGNSA. V was pared by 5 bases and J by 1 base, with 14 bases between. This CDR3 is built from 15 residues. CDR3 loop: CASSQQGQVQETQYF. CDR3 nucleotides: TGTGCCAGCAGCCAGCAGGGACAAGTCCAAGAGACCCAGTACTTC.